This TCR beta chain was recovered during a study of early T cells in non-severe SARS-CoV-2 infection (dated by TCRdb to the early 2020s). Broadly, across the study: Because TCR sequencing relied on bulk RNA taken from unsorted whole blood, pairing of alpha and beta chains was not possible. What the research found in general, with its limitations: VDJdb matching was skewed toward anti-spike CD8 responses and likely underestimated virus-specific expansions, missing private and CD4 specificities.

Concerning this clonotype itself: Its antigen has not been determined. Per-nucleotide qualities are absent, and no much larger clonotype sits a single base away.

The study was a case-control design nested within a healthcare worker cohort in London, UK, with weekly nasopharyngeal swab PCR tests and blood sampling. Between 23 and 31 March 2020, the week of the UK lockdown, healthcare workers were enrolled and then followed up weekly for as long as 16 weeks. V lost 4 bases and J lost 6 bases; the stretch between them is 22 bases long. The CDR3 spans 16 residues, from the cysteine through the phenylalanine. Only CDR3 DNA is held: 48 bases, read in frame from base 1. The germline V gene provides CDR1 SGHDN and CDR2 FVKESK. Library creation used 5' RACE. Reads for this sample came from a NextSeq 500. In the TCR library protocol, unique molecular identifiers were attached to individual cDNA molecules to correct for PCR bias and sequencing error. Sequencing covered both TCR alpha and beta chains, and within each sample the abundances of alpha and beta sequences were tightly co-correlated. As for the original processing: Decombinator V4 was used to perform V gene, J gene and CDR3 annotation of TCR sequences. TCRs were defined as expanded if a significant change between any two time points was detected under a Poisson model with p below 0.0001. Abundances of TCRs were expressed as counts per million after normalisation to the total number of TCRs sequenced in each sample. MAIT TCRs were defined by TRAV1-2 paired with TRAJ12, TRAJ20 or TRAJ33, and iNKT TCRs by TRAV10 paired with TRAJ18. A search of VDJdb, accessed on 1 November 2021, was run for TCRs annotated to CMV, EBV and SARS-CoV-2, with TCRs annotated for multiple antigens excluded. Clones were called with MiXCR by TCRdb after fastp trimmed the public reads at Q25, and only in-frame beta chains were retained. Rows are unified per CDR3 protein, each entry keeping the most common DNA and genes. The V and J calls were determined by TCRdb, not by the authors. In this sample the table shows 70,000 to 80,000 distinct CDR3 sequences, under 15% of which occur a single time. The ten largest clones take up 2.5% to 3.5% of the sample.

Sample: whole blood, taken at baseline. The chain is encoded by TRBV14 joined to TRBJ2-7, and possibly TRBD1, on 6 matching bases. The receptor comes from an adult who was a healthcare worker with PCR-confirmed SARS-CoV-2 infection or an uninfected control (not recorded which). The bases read TGTGCCAGCAGCCCCCTAAGGGGGAATGGGGAGCCCGAGCAGTACTTC. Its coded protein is CASSPLRGNGEPEQYF.